This T cell receptor beta chain came from a study of early T cells in non-severe SARS-CoV-2 infection (dated by TCRdb to the early 2020s). Describing the broader study: Because TCR sequencing relied on bulk RNA taken from unsorted whole blood, pairing of alpha and beta chains was not possible.

The CDR3 sequence holds 16 residues, the cysteine and phenylalanine included. The DNA shown is the 48-base CDR3, in frame from base 1. V is shortened by 5 bases, J by 2 bases, and the region joining them spans 16 bases. Via the germline V gene, CDR1 is SGHVS and CDR2 FNYEAQ. The study was a case-control design nested within a healthcare worker cohort in London, UK, with weekly nasopharyngeal swab PCR tests and blood sampling. Healthcare workers were enrolled in the week of the UK lockdown, from 23 to 31 March 2020, and were followed every week for up to roughly 16 weeks. This clonotype was picked up a small number of times. Its antigen remains unidentified. Base-call qualities are not available, and no considerably larger clone is one nucleotide away. What the work shows at the level of the full study, not this receptor alone: VDJdb matching was skewed toward anti-spike CD8 responses, so virus-specific expansions were likely underestimated and private and CD4 specificities were missed.

The library was obtained by 5' RACE. The instrument was a NextSeq 500. In the TCR library protocol, unique molecular identifiers were attached to individual cDNA molecules to correct for PCR bias and sequencing error. Both TCR alpha and beta chains were sequenced, and tight co-correlation was observed between alpha and beta sequence abundances in each sample. Processing in the source paper ran as follows. V gene, J gene and CDR3 annotation of TCR sequences was performed with Decombinator V4. Expanded TCRs were defined as changing significantly between any two time points under a Poisson model with p below 0.0001. TCR abundances were normalised to the total number of TCRs sequenced in each sample and reported as counts per million. MAIT TCRs were defined by TRAV1-2 paired with TRAJ12, TRAJ20 or TRAJ33, and iNKT TCRs by TRAV10 paired with TRAJ18. A search of VDJdb, accessed on 1 November 2021, was run for TCRs annotated to CMV, EBV and SARS-CoV-2, with TCRs annotated for multiple antigens excluded. TCRdb applied fastp at Q25 and MiXCR to the public reads, then kept only in-frame beta chains. Entries that share a CDR3 protein sequence are merged under the most common genes and DNA. The V and J calls shown here were made by TCRdb, not taken from the authors' results. The sample contains over 55,000 distinct CDR3 sequences, around 12% of them found a single time. Roughly 2.5% of the sample is taken by the ten largest.

The chain joins TRBV7-6 to TRBJ2-1, and perhaps TRBD2 as D gene, on 6 matching bases. The TCR sequence derives from an adult who was a healthcare worker with PCR-confirmed SARS-CoV-2 infection or an uninfected control (not recorded which). The material was whole blood, obtained at baseline. The CDR3 region reads CASSPGMGGTYNEQFF. The nucleotide sequence reads as follows: TGTGCCAGCAGCCCAGGGATGGGGGGAACCTACAATGAGCAGTTCTTC.